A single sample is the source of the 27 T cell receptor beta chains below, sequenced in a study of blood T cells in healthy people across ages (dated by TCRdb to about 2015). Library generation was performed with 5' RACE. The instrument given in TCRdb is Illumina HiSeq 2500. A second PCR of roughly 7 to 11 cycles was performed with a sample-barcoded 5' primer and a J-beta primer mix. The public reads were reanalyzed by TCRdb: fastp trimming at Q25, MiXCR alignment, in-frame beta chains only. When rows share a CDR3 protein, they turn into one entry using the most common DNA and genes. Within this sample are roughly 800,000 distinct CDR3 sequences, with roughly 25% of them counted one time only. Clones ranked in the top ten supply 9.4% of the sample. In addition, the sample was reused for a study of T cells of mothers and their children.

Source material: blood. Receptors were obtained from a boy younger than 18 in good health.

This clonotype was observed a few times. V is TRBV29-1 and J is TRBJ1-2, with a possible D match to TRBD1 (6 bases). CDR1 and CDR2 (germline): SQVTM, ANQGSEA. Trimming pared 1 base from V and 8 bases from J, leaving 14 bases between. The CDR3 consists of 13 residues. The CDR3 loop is CSVEVHTGRGYTF. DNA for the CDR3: TGCAGCGTTGAAGTACATACAGGGCGAGGCTACACCTTC.

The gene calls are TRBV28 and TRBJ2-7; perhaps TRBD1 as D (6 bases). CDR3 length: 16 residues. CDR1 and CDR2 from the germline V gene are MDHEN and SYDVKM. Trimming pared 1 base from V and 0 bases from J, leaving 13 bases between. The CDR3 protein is CASSLSAGAYSYEQYF. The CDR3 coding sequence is TGTGCCAGCAGTTTATCGGCAGGGGCCTACTCCTACGAGCAGTACTTC.

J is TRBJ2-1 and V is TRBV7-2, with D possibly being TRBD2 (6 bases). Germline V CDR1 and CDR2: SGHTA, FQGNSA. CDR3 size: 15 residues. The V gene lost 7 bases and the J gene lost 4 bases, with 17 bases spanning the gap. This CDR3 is CASTRPGLRYNEQFF. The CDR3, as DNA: TGTGCCAGCACCCGCCCGGGACTGAGATACAATGAGCAGTTCTTC.

CDR3 DNA sequence: TGTGCCAGCAGCTTGTCCGTTGACAGCTACGAAGATACGCAGTATTTT. Translating gives CASSLSVDSYEDTQYF. V usage is TRBV5-8 and J usage is TRBJ2-3; D perhaps matches TRBD1 (5 bases). The CDR3 sequence is 16 residues long. The germline gives CDR1 SGHTS, CDR2 YDEGEE. The V gene lost 1 base and the J gene lost 5 bases, with 17 bases spanning the gap.

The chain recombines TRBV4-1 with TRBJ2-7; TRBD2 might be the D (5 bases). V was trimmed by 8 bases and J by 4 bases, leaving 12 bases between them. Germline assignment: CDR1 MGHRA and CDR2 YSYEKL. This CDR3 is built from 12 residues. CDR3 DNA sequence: TGCGCCAGCGGGAGTGGTGTATACGAGCAGTACTTC. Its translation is CASGSGVYEQYF.

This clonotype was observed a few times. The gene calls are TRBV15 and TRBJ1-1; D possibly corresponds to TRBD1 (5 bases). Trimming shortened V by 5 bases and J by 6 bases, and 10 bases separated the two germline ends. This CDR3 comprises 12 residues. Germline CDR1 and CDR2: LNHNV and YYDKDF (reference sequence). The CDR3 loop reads CATSQGASEAFF. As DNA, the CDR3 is TGTGCCACCAGCCAAGGGGCATCTGAAGCTTTCTTT.

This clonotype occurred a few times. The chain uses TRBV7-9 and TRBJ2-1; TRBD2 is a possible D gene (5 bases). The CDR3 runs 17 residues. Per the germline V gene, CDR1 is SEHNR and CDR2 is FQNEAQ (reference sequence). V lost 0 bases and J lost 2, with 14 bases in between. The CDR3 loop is CASSLAGGLPAYNEQFF. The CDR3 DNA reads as TGTGCCAGCAGCTTAGCTGGCGGACTGCCGGCCTACAATGAGCAGTTCTTC.

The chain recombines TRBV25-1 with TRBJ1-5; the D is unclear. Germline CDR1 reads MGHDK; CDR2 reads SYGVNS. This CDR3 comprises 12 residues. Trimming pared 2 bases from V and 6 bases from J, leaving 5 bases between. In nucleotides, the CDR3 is TGTGCCAGCAGTGAAGGGTTTCAGCCCCAGCATTTT. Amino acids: CASSEGFQPQHF. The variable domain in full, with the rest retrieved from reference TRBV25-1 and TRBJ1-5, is EADIYQTPRYLVIGTGKKITLECSQTMGHDKMYWYQQDPGMELHLIHYSYGVNSTEKGDLSSESTVSRIRTEHFPLTLESARPSHTSQYLCASSEGFQPQHFGDGTRLSIL.

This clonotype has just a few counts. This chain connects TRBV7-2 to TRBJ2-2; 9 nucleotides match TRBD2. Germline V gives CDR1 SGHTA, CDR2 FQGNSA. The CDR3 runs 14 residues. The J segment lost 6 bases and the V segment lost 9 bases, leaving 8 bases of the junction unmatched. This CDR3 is CASSREGLSGELFF. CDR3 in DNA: TGTGCCAGTTCGCGGGAGGGTCTGTCCGGGGAGCTGTTTTTT. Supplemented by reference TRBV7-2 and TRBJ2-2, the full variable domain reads GAGVSQSPSNKVTEKGKDVELRCDPISGHTALYWYRQSLGQGLEFLIYFQGNSAPDKSGLPSDRFSAERTGGSVSTLTIQRTQQEDSAVYLCASSREGLSGELFFGEGSRLTVL.

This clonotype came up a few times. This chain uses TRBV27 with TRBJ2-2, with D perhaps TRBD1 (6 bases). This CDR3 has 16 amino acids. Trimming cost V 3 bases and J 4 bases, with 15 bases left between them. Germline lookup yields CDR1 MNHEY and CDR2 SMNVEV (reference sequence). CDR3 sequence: CASSFWGHGVTGELFF. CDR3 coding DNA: TGTGCCAGCAGTTTTTGGGGGCATGGGGTCACCGGGGAGCTGTTTTTT.

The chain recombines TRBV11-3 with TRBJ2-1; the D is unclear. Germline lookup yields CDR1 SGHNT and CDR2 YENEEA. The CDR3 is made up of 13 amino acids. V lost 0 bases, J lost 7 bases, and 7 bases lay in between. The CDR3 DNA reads TGTGCCAGCAGCTTAGATTCCGGAAATGAGCAGTTCTTC. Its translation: CASSLDSGNEQFF. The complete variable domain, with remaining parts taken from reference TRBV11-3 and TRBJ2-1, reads EAGVVQSPRYKIIEKKQPVAFWCNPISGHNTLYWYLQNLGQGPELLIRYENEEAVDDSQLPKDRFSAERLKGVDSTLKIQPAELGDSAVYLCASSLDSGNEQFFGPGTRLTVL.

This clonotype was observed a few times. The CDR3 loop is CSARVDNSPLHF. CDR3 DNA: TGCAGTGCCCGGGTTGATAATTCACCCCTCCACTTT. The chain couples TRBV20-1 to TRBJ1-6; D is undetermined. Germline V gene data show CDR1 as DFQATT and CDR2 as SNEGSKA (reference sequence). CDR3 length equals 12 residues. Between the trimmed V and J ends, which lost 6 bases and 5 bases, there was a span of 8 bases.

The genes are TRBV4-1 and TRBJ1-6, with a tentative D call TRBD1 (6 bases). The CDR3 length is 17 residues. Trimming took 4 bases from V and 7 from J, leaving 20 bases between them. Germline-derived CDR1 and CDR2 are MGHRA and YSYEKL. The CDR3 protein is CASSPSGGGSGNSPLHF. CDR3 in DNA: TGCGCCAGCAGCCCTTCGGGCGGGGGCAGTGGGAATTCACCCCTCCACTTT.

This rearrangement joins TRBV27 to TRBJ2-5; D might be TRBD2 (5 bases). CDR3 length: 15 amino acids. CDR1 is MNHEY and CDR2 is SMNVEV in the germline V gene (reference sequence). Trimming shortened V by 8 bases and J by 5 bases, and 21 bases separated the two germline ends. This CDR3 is CASQPSYSDWETQYF. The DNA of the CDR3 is TGTGCCAGCCAACCTTCCTATTCGGACTGGGAGACCCAGTACTTC.

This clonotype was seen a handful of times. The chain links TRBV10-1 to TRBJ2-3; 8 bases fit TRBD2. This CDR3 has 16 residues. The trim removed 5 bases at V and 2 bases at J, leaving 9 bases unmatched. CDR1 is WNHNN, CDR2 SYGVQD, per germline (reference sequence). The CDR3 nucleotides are TGCGCCAGCAGTTCCGGACTAGCCCTTCTCACAGATACGCAGTATTTT. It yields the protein CASSSGLALLTDTQYF.

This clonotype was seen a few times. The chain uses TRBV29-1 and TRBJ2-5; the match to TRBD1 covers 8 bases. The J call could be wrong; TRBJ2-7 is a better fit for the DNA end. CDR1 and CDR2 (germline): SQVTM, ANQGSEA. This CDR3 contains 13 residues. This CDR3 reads CSVLVQGDYEQYF. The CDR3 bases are TGCAGCGTTTTAGTACAGGGGGACTACGAGCAGTACTTC.

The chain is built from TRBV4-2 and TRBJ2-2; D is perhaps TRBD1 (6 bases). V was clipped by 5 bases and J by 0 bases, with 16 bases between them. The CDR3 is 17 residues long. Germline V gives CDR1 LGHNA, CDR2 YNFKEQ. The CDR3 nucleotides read TGTGCCAGCAGCGCGACCTTACAGGGTTCGAACACCGGGGAGCTGTTTTTT. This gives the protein CASSATLQGSNTGELFF.

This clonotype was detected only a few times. CDR3 in DNA: TGTGCCAGCAGCCGCACTAGCGGGGGGGCCGATGAGCAGTTCTTC. Amino acids: CASSRTSGGADEQFF. V usage is TRBV6-5 and J usage is TRBJ2-1; 13 positions match TRBD2. Germline-derived CDR1 and CDR2 are MNHEY and SVGAGI. The CDR3 totals 15 residues. V lost 6 bases to trimming and J lost 8 bases; unmatched junction nucleotides: 7.

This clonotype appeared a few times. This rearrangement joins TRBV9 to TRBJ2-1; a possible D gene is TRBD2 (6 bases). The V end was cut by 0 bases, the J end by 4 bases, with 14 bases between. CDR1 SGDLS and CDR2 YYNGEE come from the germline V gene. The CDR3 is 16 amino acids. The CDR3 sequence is CASSVGGEASYNEQFF. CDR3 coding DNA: TGTGCCAGCAGCGTAGGAGGGGAGGCGTCGTACAATGAGCAGTTCTTC.

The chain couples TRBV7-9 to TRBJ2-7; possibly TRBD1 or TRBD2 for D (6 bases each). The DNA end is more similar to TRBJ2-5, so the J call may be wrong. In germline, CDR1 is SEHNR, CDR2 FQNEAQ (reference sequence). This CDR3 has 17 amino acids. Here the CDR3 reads CASNTKEPRGLQETQYF. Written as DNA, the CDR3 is TGTGCCAGCAACACAAAGGAGCCCCGGGGGCTACAAGAGACCCAGTACTTC.

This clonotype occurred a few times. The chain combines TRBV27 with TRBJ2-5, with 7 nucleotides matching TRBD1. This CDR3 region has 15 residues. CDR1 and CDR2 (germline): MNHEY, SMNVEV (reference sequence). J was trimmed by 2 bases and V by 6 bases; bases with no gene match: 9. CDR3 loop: CASRGWGQLQETQYF. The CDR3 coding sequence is TGTGCCAGCAGAGGGTGGGGACAGCTACAAGAGACCCAGTACTTC.

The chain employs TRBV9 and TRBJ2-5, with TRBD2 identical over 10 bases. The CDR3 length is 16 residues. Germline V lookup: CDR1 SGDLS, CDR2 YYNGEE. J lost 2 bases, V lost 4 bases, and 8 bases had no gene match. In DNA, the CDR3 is TGTGCCAGCAGCCCAGGACTAGCGGAGAAGCAAGAGACCCAGTACTTC. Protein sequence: CASSPGLAEKQETQYF. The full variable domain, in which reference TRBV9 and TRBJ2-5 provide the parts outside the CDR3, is DSGVTQTPKHLITATGQRVTLRCSPRSGDLSVYWYQQSLDQGLQFLIQYYNGEERAKGNILERFSAQQFPDLHSELNLSSLELGDSALYFCASSPGLAEKQETQYFGPGTRLLVL.

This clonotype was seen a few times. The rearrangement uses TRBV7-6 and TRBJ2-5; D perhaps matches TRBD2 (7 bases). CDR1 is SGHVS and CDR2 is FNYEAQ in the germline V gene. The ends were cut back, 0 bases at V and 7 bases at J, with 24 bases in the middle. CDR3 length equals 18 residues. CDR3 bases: TGTGCCAGCAGCTTAGCTTGGGGCGGGGGCTCGGGAGGACGGACCCAGTACTTC. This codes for CASSLAWGGGSGGRTQYF. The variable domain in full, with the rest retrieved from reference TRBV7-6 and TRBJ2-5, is GAGVSQSPRYKVTKRGQDVALRCDPISGHVSLYWYRQALGQGPEFLTYFNYEAQQDKSGLPNDRFSAERPEGSISTLTIQRTEQRDSAMYRCASSLAWGGGSGGRTQYFGPGTRLLVL.

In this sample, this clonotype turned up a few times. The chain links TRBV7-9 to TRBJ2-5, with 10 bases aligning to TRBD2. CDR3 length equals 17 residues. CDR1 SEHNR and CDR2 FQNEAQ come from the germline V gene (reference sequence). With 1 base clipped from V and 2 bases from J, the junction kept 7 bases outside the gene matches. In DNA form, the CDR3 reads TGTGCCAGCAGCTTAGTAGGAACTAGCGGGGTACAAGAGACCCAGTACTTC. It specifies CASSLVGTSGVQETQYF.

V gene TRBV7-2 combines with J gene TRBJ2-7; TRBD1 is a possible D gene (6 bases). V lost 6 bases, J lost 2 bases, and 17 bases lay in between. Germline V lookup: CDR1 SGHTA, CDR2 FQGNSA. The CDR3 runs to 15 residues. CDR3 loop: CASSPSGDRTYEQYF. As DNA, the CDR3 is TGTGCCAGCAGTCCATCTGGTGACAGGACCTACGAGCAGTACTTC.

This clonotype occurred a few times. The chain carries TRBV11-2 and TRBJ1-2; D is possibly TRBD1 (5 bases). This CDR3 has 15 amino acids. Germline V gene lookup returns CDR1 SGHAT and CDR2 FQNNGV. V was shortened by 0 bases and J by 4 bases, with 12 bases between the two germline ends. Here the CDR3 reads CASSLDRVSGYGYTF. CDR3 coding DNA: TGTGCCAGCAGCTTAGACAGGGTGTCGGGCTATGGCTACACCTTC.

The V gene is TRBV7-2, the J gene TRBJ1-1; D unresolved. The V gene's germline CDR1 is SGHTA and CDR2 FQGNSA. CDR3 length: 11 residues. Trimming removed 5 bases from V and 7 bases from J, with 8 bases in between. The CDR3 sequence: CASSLSIEAFF. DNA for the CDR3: TGTGCCAGCAGCCTCTCGATTGAAGCTTTCTTT.